The 30 T cell receptor beta chains given below trace back to one sample, sequenced in a study of T cell responses to AZD1222 COVID-19 vaccine. Some clones are missing from TCRdb's copy, which holds only in-frame ones; the method was immunoSEQ multiplex PCR. The table lists 120,000 to 150,000 clones, 88% of them singletons. The source material was peripheral blood, sampled 28 days after the second dose of the MenACWY control vaccine. These receptors all come from an adult who received the MenACWY meningococcal vaccine as a control.

This sequence joins TRBV12-5 and TRBJ1-2; no clear D gene. Germline V CDR1 and CDR2: LGHNT, FRNRAP. Trimming took 2 bases from V and 0 from J, leaving 13 bases between them. The CDR3 runs to 16 residues. CDR3 region: CASGLRSGLANYGYTF. The DNA of the CDR3 is TGTGCTAGTGGTTTGCGGTCAGGACTAGCTAACTATGGCTACACCTTC.

The chain combines TRBV28 with TRBJ1-1, with no clear D. Germline values: CDR1 MDHEN, CDR2 SYDVKM. Trimming pared 6 bases from V and 8 bases from J, leaving 10 bases between. The CDR3 totals 11 residues. CDR3 amino acids: CASRLRAEAFF. CDR3 coding DNA: TGTGCCAGCAGGCTTCGGGCCGAAGCTTTCTTT.

The rearrangement links TRBV7-3 to TRBJ2-1; no reliable D call. V dropped 4 bases and J dropped 0 bases, with 22 bases sitting between them. The CDR3 is made up of 19 amino acids. CDR1 and CDR2 from the germline V gene are SGHTA and FQGTGA. The CDR3 sequence is CASSYIGLGAFSSYNEQFF. The CDR3 DNA is TGTGCCAGCAGCTATATCGGGCTGGGTGCTTTTAGCTCCTACAATGAGCAGTTCTTC.

This chain uses TRBV7-2 with TRBJ2-2; 7 nucleotides line up with TRBD1. V was clipped by 5 bases and J by 4 bases; unmatched bases: 4. The CDR3 runs to 14 residues. Germline CDR1 is SGHTA and CDR2 is FQGNSA. DNA of the CDR3: TGTGCCAGCAGCGGAGACAGGGCCACCGGGGAGCTGTTTTTT. Translated, it gives CASSGDRATGELFF. The whole variable domain, remainder taken from reference TRBV7-2 and TRBJ2-2, is GAGVSQSPSNKVTEKGKDVELRCDPISGHTALYWYRQSLGQGLEFLIYFQGNSAPDKSGLPSDRFSAERTGGSVSTLTIQRTQQEDSAVYLCASSGDRATGELFFGEGSRLTVL.

The chain uses TRBV28 and TRBJ2-7; 8 bases are shared with TRBD1. The CDR3 consists of 14 residues. The germline V gene has CDR1 MDHEN and CDR2 SYDVKM. V dropped 2 bases and J dropped 2; count of bases not matched to a gene: 2. The chain's CDR3 is CASSLDRGPYEQYF. The CDR3, as DNA: TGTGCCAGCAGTTTAGACAGGGGACCCTACGAGCAGTACTTC.

This chain joins TRBV7-9 and TRBJ1-2, with no clear D. Germline loops: CDR1 SEHNR, CDR2 FQNEAQ (reference sequence). CDR3 length: 14 residues. V was trimmed by 5 bases and J by 4 bases, leaving 14 bases between them. CDR3: CASSHDTVGYGYTF. The CDR3 nucleotides read TGTGCCAGCAGCCATGACACGGTCGGCTATGGCTACACCTTC.

The chain is built from TRBV2 and TRBJ1-6; TRBD1 might be the D (5 bases). In germline, CDR1 is SNHLY, CDR2 FYNNEI. V lost 6 bases, J lost 0 bases, and 12 bases lay in between. There are 16 residues in the CDR3. The CDR3 region is CASRGPLSSYNSPLHF. Written as DNA, the CDR3 is TGTGCCAGCAGGGGACCCCTGAGCTCCTATAATTCACCCCTCCACTTT.

The chain couples TRBV28 to TRBJ1-1; D possibly corresponds to TRBD1 (5 bases). Trimming shortened V by 11 bases and J by 13 bases, and 20 bases separated the two germline ends. Germline-derived CDR1 and CDR2 are MDHEN and SYDVKM. The length of the CDR3 is 11 residues. The DNA for the CDR3 is TGTGCCCAAAGGGGCGGGAGAAATAATTTCTTT. It translates to CAQRGGRNNFF.

The chain joins TRBV6-5 to TRBJ1-1, with no clear D. Germline lookup yields CDR1 MNHEY and CDR2 SVGAGI. V was trimmed by 7 bases and J by 1 base, leaving 13 bases between them. The CDR3 has 14 residues. CDR3 DNA sequence: TGTGCCAGCACGGTGAGGTCGGGGAACACTGAAGCTTTCTTT. Residues: CASTVRSGNTEAFF.

The chain recombines TRBV1 with TRBJ2-1; the table assigns TRBD2, which was not confirmed against the DNA. TRBV1 is classified as a pseudogene. The CDR3 spans 17 residues. The CDR3 protein is CTSSQDNSGGFYNEQFF. The CDR3 nucleotides read TGCACCAGCAGCCAAGATAATAGCGGGGGTTTTTACAATGAGCAGTTCTTC.

Only one count was recorded for this clone. The V call is TRBV5-1, the J call TRBJ2-1; D is undetermined. Germline lookup yields CDR1 SGHRS and CDR2 YFSETQ. The CDR3 has 15 amino acids. V lost 1 base, J lost 9 bases, and 17 bases lay in between. The CDR3 is CASSLSTATLGEQFF. In nucleotides, the CDR3 is TGCGCCAGCAGCTTGAGTACAGCAACTTTAGGTGAGCAGTTCTTC.

This clone has more than one count but fewer than ten. Here the CDR3 reads CASSPPRTSAYEQYF. Here the CDR3 DNA reads TGTGCCAGCAGTCCCCCCCGGACTAGCGCTTACGAGCAGTACTTC. The chain carries TRBV27 and TRBJ2-7, with TRBD2 matching 9 bases. The CDR3 spans 15 residues. Germline CDR1 MNHEY, CDR2 SMNVEV (reference sequence). Trimming removed 5 bases from V and 4 bases from J; junction bases left unmatched: 9.

This clone was seen only once. The chain links TRBV5-1 to TRBJ2-2; 7 bases are shared with TRBD2. CDR1 and CDR2 from the germline V gene are SGHRS and YFSETQ. The CDR3 has 17 amino acids. Losses at the gene ends were 2 bases for V and 3 bases for J; bases not matched to a gene: 10. This CDR3 reads CASSFIEGEGYTGELFF. In DNA form, the CDR3 reads TGCGCCAGCAGCTTTATTGAAGGGGAGGGGTACACCGGGGAGCTGTTTTTT. Supplemented by reference TRBV5-1 and TRBJ2-2, the full variable domain reads KAGVTQTPRYLIKTRGQQVTLSCSPISGHRSVSWYQQTPGQGLQFLFEYFSETQRNKGNFPGRFSGRQFSNSRSEMNVSTLELGDSALYLCASSFIEGEGYTGELFFGEGSRLTVL.

In nucleotides, the CDR3 is TGCGCCAGCAGCCCGGCGAGAACCTCTGGAAACACCATATATTTT. Protein product: CASSPARTSGNTIYF. The J gene is TRBJ1-3, the V gene TRBV4-3, with D hard to call. The length of the CDR3 is 15 residues. V was pared by 4 bases and J by 0 bases, with 10 bases between. Germline V gene lookup returns CDR1 LGHNA and CDR2 YSLEER.

V gene TRBV7-9 combines with J gene TRBJ1-3; tentatively, D is TRBD1 (6 bases). The CDR3 length is 17 residues. V was shortened by 7 bases and J by 0 bases, with 19 bases between the two germline ends. Germline lookup yields CDR1 SEHNR and CDR2 FQNEAQ (reference sequence). The CDR3 here is CASTTTGRGYSGNTIYF. The CDR3 nucleotides read TGTGCCAGCACCACTACAGGCAGGGGATACTCTGGAAACACCATATATTTT.

This clone was observed once. The chain employs TRBV7-2 and TRBJ1-5; D perhaps matches TRBD1 (5 bases). The length of the CDR3 is 15 residues. V lost 4 bases to trimming and J lost 6 bases, with 16 bases between them. Germline CDR1 is SGHTA and CDR2 is FQGNSA. This CDR3 is CASSSLLGAGQPQHF. The DNA for the CDR3 is TGTGCCAGCAGCTCCCTCCTTGGGGCAGGTCAGCCCCAGCATTTT.

In the case of this clone: Distinct nucleotide sequences in the sample also encode this CDR3. The chain links TRBV18 to TRBJ1-1; a weak D match, TRBD1 (6 bases). The CDR3 covers 14 residues. V lost 6 bases and J 1 base, leaving 12 bases between the germline ends. Germline-derived CDR1 and CDR2 are KGHSH and LQKENI. For the CDR3, the DNA is TGTGCCAGCTCCAGGGGCGCCCCGAACACTGAAGCTTTCTTT. Translated: CASSRGAPNTEAFF.

This clone is a singleton in its sample. The rearrangement links TRBV28 to TRBJ2-1; 8 bases align to TRBD2. Germline V lookup: CDR1 MDHEN, CDR2 SYDVKM. The CDR3 totals 17 residues. Trimming at V came to 5 bases and at J to 5 bases, leaving 14 bases not matched to a gene. CDR3 region: CASSLLAGAGGDNEQFF. The CDR3 region has the DNA TGTGCCAGCAGTCTATTGGCGGGCGCGGGAGGCGACAATGAGCAGTTCTTC.

The V and J genes are TRBV6-5 and TRBJ1-5; a possible D gene is TRBD1 (5 bases). Germline V gene sequence: CDR1 MNHEY, CDR2 SVGAGI. The CDR3 runs to 14 residues. Trimming took 7 bases from V and 5 from J, leaving 15 bases between them. The CDR3 DNA reads TGTGCCAGCAATCTCCCGCGGGGGGATCAGCCCCAGCATTTT. It translates to CASNLPRGDQPQHF.

V and J are TRBV14 and TRBJ2-7; 8 bases are shared with TRBD1. After removal of 4 bases from V and 2 bases from J, the junction contained 16 bases not matched to a gene. CDR3 length: 18 residues. Per the germline V gene, CDR1 is SGHDN and CDR2 is FVKESK. DNA of the CDR3: TGTGCCAGCAGCCCTCTGCCCAGCCCCGGGACAGGTACCTACGAGCAGTACTTC. Its translation is CASSPLPSPGTGTYEQYF. Full variable domain (outside the CDR3, taken from reference TRBV14 and TRBJ2-7): EAGVTQFPSHSVIEKGQTVTLRCDPISGHDNLYWYRRVMGKEIKFLLHFVKESKQDESGMPNNRFLAERTGGTYSTLKVQPAELEDSGVYFCASSPLPSPGTGTYEQYFGPGTRLTVT.

The rearrangement joins TRBV10-3 to TRBJ2-7; 7 bases fit TRBD2. The CDR3 totals 15 residues. Germline V CDR1 and CDR2: ENHRY, SYGVKD. V trimming: 2 bases; J trimming: 6 bases; junction bases outside the gene matches: 10. The CDR3 DNA follows: TGTGCCATCAGTGAGCGTCGGGAGGACCTCGCCGAGCAGTACTTC. It specifies CAISERREDLAEQYF.

CDR3 nucleotide sequence: TGCGCCAGCAGCGATCCCGGGACAGGGCGGAATTCACCCCTCCACTTT. Its translation is CASSDPGTGRNSPLHF. The chain couples TRBV4-3 to TRBJ1-6; 9 bases line up with TRBD1. The CDR3 is 16 amino acids. CDR1 is LGHNA and CDR2 is YSLEER in the germline V gene. V shed 5 bases and J 7 bases; nucleotides not matched to a gene: 9.

This chain joins TRBV6-5 and TRBJ2-3; weak D call: TRBD1 (6 bases). Trimming cost V 6 bases and J 4 bases, with 14 bases left between them. CDR1 and CDR2 from the germline V gene are MNHEY and SVGAGI. The CDR3 contains 14 residues. The CDR3 DNA sequence: TGTGCCAGCAGGATGGACAGATCTGCAGATACGCAGTATTTT. Its protein is CASRMDRSADTQYF.

This clone was detected only once. This chain joins TRBV20-1 and TRBJ2-1; the D gene is possibly TRBD1 (5 bases). Germline V gene lookup returns CDR1 DFQATT and CDR2 SNEGSKA (reference sequence). The CDR3 covers 12 residues. V was shortened by 3 bases and J by 15 bases, with 18 bases between the two germline ends. CDR3 coding DNA: TGCAGTGCTAGTCGCGACAGTCAATTACCGTTCTTC. It specifies CSASRDSQLPFF.

The chain couples TRBV19 to TRBJ1-2; D not certain. The germline CDR1 and CDR2 sequences are LNHDA and SQIVND (reference sequence). Trimming took 6 bases from V and 1 from J, leaving 12 bases between them. The CDR3 spans 14 residues. CDR3 bases: TGTGCCAGTAGCGGGTACGGACTTAACTATGGCTACACCTTC. Translating it yields CASSGYGLNYGYTF.

This chain uses TRBV6-5 with TRBJ1-1, with 8 bases fitting TRBD1. In germline, CDR1 is MNHEY, CDR2 SVGAGI. The CDR3 runs 14 residues. Trimming removed 1 base from V and 6 bases from J; junction bases left unmatched: 4. This chain's CDR3 is CASSYWGTGAEAFF. DNA for the CDR3: TGTGCCAGCAGTTACTGGGGGACAGGAGCTGAAGCTTTCTTT.

The chain couples TRBV7-8 to TRBJ1-6; 7 bases fit TRBD1. This CDR3 spans 15 amino acids. The J segment lost 5 bases and the V segment lost 11 bases, leaving 12 bases of the junction unmatched. CDR1 is SGHVS, CDR2 FQNEAQ, per germline. DNA of the CDR3: TGTGCCTCCCGAAGGCCGGGACAGAATAATTCACCCCTCCACTTT. Protein product: CASRRPGQNNSPLHF.

The rearrangement joins TRBV3-1 (or the pseudogene TRBV3-2) to TRBJ2-1, with TRBD2 identical over 9 bases. Trimming at V came to 4 bases and at J to 2 bases, leaving 18 bases not matched to a gene. This CDR3 comprises 20 residues. Germline V gives CDR1 LGHDT, CDR2 YNNKEL (reference sequence). CDR3 amino acids: CASSRPGVRREGETYNEQFF. The CDR3 nucleotides are TGTGCCAGCAGCCGCCCCGGGGTTCGGCGGGAGGGAGAAACCTACAATGAGCAGTTCTTC.

The V and J genes are TRBV5-3 and TRBJ1-6; 7 nucleotides agree with TRBD1. TRBV5-3 is placed among ORFs of uncertain function. This CDR3 is 14 amino acids long. J gave up 7 bases and V 3 bases, and 4 bases lay outside the gene matches. The CDR3 region is CARSSDRTNSPLHF. CDR3 nucleotide sequence: TGTGCCAGAAGCTCGGACAGGACCAATTCACCCCTCCACTTT.

In its sample, this clone was seen a few times. The V and J genes are TRBV3-1 (or the pseudogene TRBV3-2) and TRBJ1-5, with D hard to call. The germline V gene has CDR1 LGHDT and CDR2 YNNKEL (reference sequence). CDR3 length: 13 amino acids. Between the trimmed V and J ends, which lost 0 bases and 7 bases, there was a span of 7 bases. CDR3 in amino acids: CASSQDLGQPQHF. The DNA of the CDR3 is TGTGCCAGCAGCCAAGATCTGGGACAGCCCCAGCATTTT.